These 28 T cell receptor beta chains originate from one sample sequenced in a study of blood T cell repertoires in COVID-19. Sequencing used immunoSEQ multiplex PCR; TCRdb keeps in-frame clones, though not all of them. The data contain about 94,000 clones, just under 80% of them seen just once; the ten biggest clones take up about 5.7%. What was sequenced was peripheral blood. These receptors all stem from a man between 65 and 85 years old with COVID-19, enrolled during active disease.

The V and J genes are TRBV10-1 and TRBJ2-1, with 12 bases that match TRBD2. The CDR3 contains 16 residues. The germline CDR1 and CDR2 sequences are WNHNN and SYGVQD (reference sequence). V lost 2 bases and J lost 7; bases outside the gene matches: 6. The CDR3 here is CASSEASGRAGNEQFF. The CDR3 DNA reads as TGCGCCAGCAGTGAGGCTAGCGGGAGGGCTGGAAATGAGCAGTTCTTC.

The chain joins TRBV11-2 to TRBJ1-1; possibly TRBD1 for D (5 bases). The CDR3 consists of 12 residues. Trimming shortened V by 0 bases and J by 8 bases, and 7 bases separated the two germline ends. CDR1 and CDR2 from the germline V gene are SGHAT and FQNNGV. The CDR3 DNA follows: TGTGCCAGCAGCTTAGATGGGGCAGAAGCTTTCTTT. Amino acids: CASSLDGAEAFF.

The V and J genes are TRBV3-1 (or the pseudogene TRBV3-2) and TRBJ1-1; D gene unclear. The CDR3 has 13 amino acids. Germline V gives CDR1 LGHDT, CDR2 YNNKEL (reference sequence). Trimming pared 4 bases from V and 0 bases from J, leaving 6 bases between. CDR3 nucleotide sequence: TGTGCCAGCAGCCTAAATATGAACACTGAAGCTTTCTTT. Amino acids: CASSLNMNTEAFF.

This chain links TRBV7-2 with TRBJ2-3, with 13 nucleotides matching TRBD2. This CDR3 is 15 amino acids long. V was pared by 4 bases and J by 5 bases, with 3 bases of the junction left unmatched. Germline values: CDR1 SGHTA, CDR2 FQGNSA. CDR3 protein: CASSSTSGGRDTQYF. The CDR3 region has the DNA TGTGCCAGCAGCTCGACTAGCGGGGGGCGAGATACGCAGTATTTT.

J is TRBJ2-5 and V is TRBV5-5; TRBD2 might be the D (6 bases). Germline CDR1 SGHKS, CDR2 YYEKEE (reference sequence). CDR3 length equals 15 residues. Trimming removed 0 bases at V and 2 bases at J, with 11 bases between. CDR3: CASSLVSGVQETQYF. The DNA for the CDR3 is TGTGCCAGCAGCTTGGTTAGCGGAGTTCAAGAGACCCAGTACTTC.

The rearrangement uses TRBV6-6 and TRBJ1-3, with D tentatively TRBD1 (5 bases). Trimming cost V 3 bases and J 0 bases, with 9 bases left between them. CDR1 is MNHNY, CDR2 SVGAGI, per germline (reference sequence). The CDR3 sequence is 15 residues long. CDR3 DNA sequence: TGTGCCAGCAGTTATTTCAGGGACTCTGGAAACACCATATATTTT. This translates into CASSYFRDSGNTIYF.

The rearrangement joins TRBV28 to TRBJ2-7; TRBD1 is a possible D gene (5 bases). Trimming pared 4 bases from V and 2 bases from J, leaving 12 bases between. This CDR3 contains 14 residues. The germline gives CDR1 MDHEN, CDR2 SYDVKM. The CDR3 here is CASSSRVETYEQYF. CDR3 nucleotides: TGTGCCAGCAGTTCCAGGGTTGAAACCTACGAGCAGTACTTC.

The CDR3 DNA is TGTGCCAGCAGTTACAGAGGGACACCTAACTATGGCTACACCTTC. Residues: CASSYRGTPNYGYTF. The chain recombines TRBV6-2 or TRBV6-3 with TRBJ1-2, with D perhaps matching TRBD1 (6 bases). This CDR3 is 15 amino acids long. Trimming removed 2 bases at V and 0 bases at J, with 10 bases between. CDR1 and CDR2 (germline): MNHEY, SVGEGT.

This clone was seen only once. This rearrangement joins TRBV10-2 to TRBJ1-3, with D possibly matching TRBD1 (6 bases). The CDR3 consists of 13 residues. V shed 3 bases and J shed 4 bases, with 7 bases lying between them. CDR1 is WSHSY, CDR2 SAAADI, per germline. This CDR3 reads CASSEQGGNTIYF. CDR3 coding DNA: TGCGCCAGCAGTGAACAGGGAGGAAACACCATATATTTT.

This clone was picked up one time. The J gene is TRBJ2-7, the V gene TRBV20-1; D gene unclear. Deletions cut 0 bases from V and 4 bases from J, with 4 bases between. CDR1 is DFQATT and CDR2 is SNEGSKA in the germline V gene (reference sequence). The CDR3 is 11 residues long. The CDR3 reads CSARDYYEQYF. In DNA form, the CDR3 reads TGCAGTGCTAGAGATTATTACGAGCAGTACTTC.

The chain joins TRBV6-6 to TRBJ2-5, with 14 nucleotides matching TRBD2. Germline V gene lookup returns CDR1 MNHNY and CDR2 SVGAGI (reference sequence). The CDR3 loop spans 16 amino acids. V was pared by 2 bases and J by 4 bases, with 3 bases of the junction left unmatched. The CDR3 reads CASSYGLAGGPETQYF. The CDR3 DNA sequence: TGTGCCAGCAGTTACGGACTAGCGGGGGGCCCAGAGACCCAGTACTTC.

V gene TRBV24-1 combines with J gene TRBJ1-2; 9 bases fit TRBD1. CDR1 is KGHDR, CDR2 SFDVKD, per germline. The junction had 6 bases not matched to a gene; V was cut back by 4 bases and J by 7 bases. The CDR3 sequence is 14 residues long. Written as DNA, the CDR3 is TGTGCCACCAGTGAGGGGGACAGGGCGGCTGGCTACACCTTC. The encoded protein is CATSEGDRAAGYTF.

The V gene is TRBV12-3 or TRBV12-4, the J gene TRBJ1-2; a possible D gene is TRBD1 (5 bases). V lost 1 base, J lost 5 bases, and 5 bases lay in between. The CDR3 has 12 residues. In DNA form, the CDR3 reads TGTGCCAGCAGTTTAGGACAGTATGGCTACACCTTC. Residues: CASSLGQYGYTF.

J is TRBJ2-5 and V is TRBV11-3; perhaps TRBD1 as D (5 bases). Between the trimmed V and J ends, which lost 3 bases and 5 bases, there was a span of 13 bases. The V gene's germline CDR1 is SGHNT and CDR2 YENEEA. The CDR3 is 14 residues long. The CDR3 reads CASSLFRARETQYF. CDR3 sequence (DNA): TGTGCCAGCAGCTTGTTCAGGGCAAGGGAGACCCAGTACTTC.

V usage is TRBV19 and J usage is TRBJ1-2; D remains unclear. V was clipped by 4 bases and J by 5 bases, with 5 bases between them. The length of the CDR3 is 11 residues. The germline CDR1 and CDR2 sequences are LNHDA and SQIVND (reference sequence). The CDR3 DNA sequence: TGTGCCAGTAGTAATTATTATGGCTACACCTTC. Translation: CASSNYYGYTF.

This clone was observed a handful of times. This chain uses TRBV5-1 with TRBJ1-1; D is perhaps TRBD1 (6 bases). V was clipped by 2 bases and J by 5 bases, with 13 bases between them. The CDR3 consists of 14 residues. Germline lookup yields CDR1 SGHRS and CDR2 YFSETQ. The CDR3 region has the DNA TGCGCCAGCAGCTTTGGGGGAGGGGGAACTGAAGCTTTCTTT. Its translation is CASSFGGGGTEAFF. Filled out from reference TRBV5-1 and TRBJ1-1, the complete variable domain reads KAGVTQTPRYLIKTRGQQVTLSCSPISGHRSVSWYQQTPGQGLQFLFEYFSETQRNKGNFPGRFSGRQFSNSRSEMNVSTLELGDSALYLCASSFGGGGTEAFFGQGTRLTVV.

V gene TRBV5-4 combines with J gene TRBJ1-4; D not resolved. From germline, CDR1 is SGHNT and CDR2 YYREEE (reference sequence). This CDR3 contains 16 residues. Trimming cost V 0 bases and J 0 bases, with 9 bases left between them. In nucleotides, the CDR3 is TGTGCCAGCAGCTTGGGCTTGAGGGCAACTAATGAAAAACTGTTTTTT. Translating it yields CASSLGLRATNEKLFF.

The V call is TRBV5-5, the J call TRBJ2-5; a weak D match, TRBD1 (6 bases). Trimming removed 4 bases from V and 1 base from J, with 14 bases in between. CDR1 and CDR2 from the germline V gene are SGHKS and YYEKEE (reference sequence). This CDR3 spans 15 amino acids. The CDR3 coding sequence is TGTGCCAGCAGCCATTGGGACACCCTCCAAGAGACCCAGTACTTC. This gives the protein CASSHWDTLQETQYF.

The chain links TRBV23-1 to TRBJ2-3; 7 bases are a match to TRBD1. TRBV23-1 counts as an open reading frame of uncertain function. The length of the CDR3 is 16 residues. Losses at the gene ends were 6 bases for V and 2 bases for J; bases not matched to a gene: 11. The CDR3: CASSRTGQEITDTQYF. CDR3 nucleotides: TGCGCCAGCAGCAGGACAGGCCAGGAAATCACAGATACGCAGTATTTT.

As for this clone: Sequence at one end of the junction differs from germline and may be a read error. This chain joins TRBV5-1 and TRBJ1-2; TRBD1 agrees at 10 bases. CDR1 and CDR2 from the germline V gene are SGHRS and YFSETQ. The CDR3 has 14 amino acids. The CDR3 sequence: CASRKDRGTLWGDF. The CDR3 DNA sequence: TGCGCCAGCAGGAAGGACAGGGGGACGTTGTGGGGAGACTTC.

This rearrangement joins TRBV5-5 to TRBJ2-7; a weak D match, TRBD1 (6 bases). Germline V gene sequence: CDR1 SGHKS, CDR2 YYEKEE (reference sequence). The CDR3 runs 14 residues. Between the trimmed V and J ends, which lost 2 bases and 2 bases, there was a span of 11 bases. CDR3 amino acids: CASSLGQKTYEQYF. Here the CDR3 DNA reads TGTGCCAGCAGCTTAGGACAGAAAACCTACGAGCAGTACTTC.

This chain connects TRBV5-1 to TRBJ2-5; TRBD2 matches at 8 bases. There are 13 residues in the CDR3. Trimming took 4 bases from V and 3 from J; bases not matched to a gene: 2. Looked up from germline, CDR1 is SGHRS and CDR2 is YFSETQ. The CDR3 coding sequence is TGCGCCAGCAGCCTAGCGGGTAAAGAGACCCAGTACTTC. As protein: CASSLAGKETQYF.

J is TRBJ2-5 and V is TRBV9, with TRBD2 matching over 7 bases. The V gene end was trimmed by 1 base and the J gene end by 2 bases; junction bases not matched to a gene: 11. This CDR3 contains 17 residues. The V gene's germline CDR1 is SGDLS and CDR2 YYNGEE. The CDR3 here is CASSVSVGGKAQETQYF. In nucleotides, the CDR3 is TGTGCCAGCAGCGTAAGCGTGGGGGGGAAAGCACAAGAGACCCAGTACTTC.

CDR3 sequence: CASSPGRGGGYTF. The CDR3 DNA reads as TGTGCCAGCAGCCCGGGAAGAGGAGGTGGCTACACCTTC. The chain has TRBV14 and TRBJ1-2; no definite D call. V lost 4 bases, J lost 7 bases, and 13 bases lay in between. The CDR3 runs 13 residues. The germline gives CDR1 SGHDN, CDR2 FVKESK.

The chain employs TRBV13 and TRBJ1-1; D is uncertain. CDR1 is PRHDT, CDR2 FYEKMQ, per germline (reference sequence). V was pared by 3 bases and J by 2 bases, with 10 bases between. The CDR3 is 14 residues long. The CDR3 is CASSLNRGNTEAFF. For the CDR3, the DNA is TGTGCCAGCAGCTTGAATCGGGGAAACACTGAAGCTTTCTTT.

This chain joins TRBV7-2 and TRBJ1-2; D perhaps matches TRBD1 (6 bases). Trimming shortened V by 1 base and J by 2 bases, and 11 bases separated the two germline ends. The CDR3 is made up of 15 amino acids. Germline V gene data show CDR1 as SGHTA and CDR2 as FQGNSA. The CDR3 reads CASSLGGTPNYGYTF. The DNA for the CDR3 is TGTGCCAGCAGCTTAGGAGGGACACCCAACTATGGCTACACCTTC.

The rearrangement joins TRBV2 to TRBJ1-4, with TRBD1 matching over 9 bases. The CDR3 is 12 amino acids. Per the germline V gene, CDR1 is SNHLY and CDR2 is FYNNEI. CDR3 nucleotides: TGTGCTTCGGACAGGGGAAATGAAAAACTGTTTTTT. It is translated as CASDRGNEKLFF.

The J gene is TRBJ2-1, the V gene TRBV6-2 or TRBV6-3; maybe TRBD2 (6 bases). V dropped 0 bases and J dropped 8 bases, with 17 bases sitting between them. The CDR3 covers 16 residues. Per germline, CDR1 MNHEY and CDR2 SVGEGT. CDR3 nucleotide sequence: TGTGCCAGCAGTTACTCAGCGGGTTGGGGTTTCGATGAGCAGTTCTTC. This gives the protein CASSYSAGWGFDEQFF.